The sequence of this T cell receptor beta chain was determined in a study of blood T cell repertoires in COVID-19. Study details: Both acute and convalescent COVID-19 samples were obtained from the United States, Italy and Spain. In each case, the material was cDNA or gDNA derived from T cells, B-cell-depleted T cells, or PBMCs.

In the original analysis: Estimated nucleated cell counts came from reference gene primer amplification. Using immunoSEQ multiplex PCR, the repertoire was profiled, and TCRdb retains in-frame clones only, with some absent. The V and J calls and clone size were taken over from that table, and D and trimming were inferred from the DNA. The table shows some 100,000 clones, with 90% occurring only once. V lost 5 bases, J lost 2 bases, and 18 bases lay in between. The CDR3 spans 16 residues. Germline V CDR1 and CDR2: SEHNR, FQNEAQ (reference sequence). This TCR derives from a human donor in a cohort sampled during active COVID-19. The sequencing sample was made of peripheral blood. The rearrangement links TRBV7-9 to TRBJ1-2; a weak D match, TRBD1 (6 bases). Here the CDR3 reads CASSPRGGRGNYGYTF. DNA of the CDR3: TGTGCCAGCAGCCCTCGGGGGGGGCGAGGCAACTATGGCTACACCTTC.